The clone carrying this TCR beta chain was recorded once. The antigen is undetermined. The CDR3 runs 18 residues. Per the germline V gene, CDR1 is SGHAT and CDR2 is FQDESV (reference sequence). V shed 5 bases and J 5 bases; nucleotides not matched to a gene: 15. Clones were read by immunoSEQ multiplex PCR, and TCRdb kept only the in-frame ones, dropping some. The sample carries around 300,000 clones, around 85% recorded once. Separate from the roughly 670-subject first cohort, the roughly 110-subject validation cohort was the one that the donors belonged to. This record comes from a study of cytomegalovirus exposure and HLA in healthy donors. Study-wide points: As was reported, the classifier diagnosed cytomegalovirus status with high specificity and sensitivity. The authors enumerated 150 to 200 TCR beta chains as linked to cytomegalovirus.

The TCR originated in a young woman in good health and CMV-seronegative. The chain has TRBV11-1 and TRBJ2-1, with TRBD2 identical over 10 bases. Sequencing input: PBMCs. Here the CDR3 reads CASSAGQEWTSGNNEQFF. The CDR3 nucleotides read TGTGCCAGCAGCGCGGGACAGGAATGGACTAGCGGAAACAATGAGCAGTTCTTC.